The 2 T cell receptor beta chains below were found in one sample sequenced in a study of T cell changes during pregnancy in multiple sclerosis. Some clones are missing from TCRdb's copy, which holds only in-frame ones; the method was immunoSEQ multiplex PCR. The profile shows about 40,000 clones, about 95% of them singletons. The source was peripheral blood, collected in the third trimester of pregnancy. The receptors shown here come from a female donor with multiple sclerosis, enrolled in a pregnancy study.

The chain couples TRBV27 to TRBJ2-7, with 9 bases fitting TRBD1. With V trimmed by 6 bases and J by 3 bases, 9 bases remained unmatched. The CDR3 runs to 15 residues. CDR1 and CDR2 from the germline V gene are MNHEY and SMNVEV (reference sequence). Here the CDR3 reads CASRWGQGSVYEQYF. CDR3 nucleotides: TGTGCCAGCAGATGGGGACAGGGCAGCGTCTACGAGCAGTACTTC.

This clone was recorded a few times. The chain recombines TRBV7-6 with TRBJ1-1, with TRBD1 as a possible D gene (5 bases). V shed 5 bases and J shed 1 base, with 11 bases lying between them. CDR3 length: 14 residues. In germline, CDR1 is SGHVS, CDR2 FNYEAQ. The CDR3 protein is CASSAQVSNTEAFF. Here the CDR3 DNA reads TGTGCCAGCAGCGCACAGGTGTCGAACACTGAAGCTTTCTTT.